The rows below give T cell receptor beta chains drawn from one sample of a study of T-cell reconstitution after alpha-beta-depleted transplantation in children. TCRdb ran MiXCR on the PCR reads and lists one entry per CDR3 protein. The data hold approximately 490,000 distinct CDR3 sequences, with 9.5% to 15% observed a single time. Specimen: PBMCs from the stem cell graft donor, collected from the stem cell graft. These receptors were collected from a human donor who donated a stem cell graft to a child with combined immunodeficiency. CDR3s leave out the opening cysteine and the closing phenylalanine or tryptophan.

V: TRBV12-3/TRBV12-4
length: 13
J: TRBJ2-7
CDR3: ASSLALGDSYEQY

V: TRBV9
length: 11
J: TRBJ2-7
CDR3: ASALGETYEQY

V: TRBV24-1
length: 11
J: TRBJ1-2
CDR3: ATQRSGNYGYT

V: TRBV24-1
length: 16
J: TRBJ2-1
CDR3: ATSDPGIAGGLYNEQF

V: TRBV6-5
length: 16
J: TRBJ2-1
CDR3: ASSYSDRRGYSYNEQF

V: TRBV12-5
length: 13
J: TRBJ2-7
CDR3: ASGLVRDRGYEQY

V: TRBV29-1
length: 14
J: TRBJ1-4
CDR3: SVAGPGQGAHEKLF

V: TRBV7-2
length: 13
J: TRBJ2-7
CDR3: ASSDSGLSSYEQY

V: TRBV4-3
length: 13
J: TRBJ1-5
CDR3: ASSQEQGARQPQH

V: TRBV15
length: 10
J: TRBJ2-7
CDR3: ATSRASSEQY

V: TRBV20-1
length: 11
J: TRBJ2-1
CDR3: SALPRDRNEQF

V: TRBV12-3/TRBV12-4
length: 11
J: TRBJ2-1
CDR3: ASSTDGHNEQF

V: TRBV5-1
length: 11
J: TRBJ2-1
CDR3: ASSVTSGNEQF

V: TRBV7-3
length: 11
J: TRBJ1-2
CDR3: ASSQRDGYGYT

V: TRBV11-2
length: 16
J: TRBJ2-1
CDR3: ASSLDGTGFNSYNEQF

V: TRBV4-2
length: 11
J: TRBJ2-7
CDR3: ASSHPDAYEQY